The clone carrying this TCR beta chain appeared once. Its antigen is unidentified. This CDR3 is built from 16 residues. Germline V CDR1 and CDR2: LGHNA, YNFKEQ. Trimming took 3 bases from V and 1 from J, leaving 16 bases between them. This sample was taken from a study of cytomegalovirus exposure and HLA in healthy donors. Notes on the study in general: Upon later analysis, HLA-associated TCR beta chains proved more clonally expanded than other, equally common chains. The investigators catalogued 160 or so TCR beta chains as cytomegalovirus-associated. Usually a TCR sequence was rare, but some public TCRs were found in many donors. Sequencing likely caused a cluster of highly shared sequence variants.

Primers included in the PCR were 60 Vbeta and 13 Jbeta primers. The repertoire was sequenced with immunoSEQ multiplex PCR; TCRdb's copy has only in-frame clones and lacks some. This sample has 150,000 or so clones; roughly 80% occur once, and the top ten carry 0.38%. This sequence joins TRBV4-2 and TRBJ2-7; D not certain. Source material: PBMCs. The sequence was obtained from a boy aged 2 to 10 in good health and CMV-seronegative. The CDR3, as DNA: TGTGCCAGCAGCCACCAACACCAGGTTCTTTCCTACGAGCAGTACTTC. Translating it yields CASSHQHQVLSYEQYF.